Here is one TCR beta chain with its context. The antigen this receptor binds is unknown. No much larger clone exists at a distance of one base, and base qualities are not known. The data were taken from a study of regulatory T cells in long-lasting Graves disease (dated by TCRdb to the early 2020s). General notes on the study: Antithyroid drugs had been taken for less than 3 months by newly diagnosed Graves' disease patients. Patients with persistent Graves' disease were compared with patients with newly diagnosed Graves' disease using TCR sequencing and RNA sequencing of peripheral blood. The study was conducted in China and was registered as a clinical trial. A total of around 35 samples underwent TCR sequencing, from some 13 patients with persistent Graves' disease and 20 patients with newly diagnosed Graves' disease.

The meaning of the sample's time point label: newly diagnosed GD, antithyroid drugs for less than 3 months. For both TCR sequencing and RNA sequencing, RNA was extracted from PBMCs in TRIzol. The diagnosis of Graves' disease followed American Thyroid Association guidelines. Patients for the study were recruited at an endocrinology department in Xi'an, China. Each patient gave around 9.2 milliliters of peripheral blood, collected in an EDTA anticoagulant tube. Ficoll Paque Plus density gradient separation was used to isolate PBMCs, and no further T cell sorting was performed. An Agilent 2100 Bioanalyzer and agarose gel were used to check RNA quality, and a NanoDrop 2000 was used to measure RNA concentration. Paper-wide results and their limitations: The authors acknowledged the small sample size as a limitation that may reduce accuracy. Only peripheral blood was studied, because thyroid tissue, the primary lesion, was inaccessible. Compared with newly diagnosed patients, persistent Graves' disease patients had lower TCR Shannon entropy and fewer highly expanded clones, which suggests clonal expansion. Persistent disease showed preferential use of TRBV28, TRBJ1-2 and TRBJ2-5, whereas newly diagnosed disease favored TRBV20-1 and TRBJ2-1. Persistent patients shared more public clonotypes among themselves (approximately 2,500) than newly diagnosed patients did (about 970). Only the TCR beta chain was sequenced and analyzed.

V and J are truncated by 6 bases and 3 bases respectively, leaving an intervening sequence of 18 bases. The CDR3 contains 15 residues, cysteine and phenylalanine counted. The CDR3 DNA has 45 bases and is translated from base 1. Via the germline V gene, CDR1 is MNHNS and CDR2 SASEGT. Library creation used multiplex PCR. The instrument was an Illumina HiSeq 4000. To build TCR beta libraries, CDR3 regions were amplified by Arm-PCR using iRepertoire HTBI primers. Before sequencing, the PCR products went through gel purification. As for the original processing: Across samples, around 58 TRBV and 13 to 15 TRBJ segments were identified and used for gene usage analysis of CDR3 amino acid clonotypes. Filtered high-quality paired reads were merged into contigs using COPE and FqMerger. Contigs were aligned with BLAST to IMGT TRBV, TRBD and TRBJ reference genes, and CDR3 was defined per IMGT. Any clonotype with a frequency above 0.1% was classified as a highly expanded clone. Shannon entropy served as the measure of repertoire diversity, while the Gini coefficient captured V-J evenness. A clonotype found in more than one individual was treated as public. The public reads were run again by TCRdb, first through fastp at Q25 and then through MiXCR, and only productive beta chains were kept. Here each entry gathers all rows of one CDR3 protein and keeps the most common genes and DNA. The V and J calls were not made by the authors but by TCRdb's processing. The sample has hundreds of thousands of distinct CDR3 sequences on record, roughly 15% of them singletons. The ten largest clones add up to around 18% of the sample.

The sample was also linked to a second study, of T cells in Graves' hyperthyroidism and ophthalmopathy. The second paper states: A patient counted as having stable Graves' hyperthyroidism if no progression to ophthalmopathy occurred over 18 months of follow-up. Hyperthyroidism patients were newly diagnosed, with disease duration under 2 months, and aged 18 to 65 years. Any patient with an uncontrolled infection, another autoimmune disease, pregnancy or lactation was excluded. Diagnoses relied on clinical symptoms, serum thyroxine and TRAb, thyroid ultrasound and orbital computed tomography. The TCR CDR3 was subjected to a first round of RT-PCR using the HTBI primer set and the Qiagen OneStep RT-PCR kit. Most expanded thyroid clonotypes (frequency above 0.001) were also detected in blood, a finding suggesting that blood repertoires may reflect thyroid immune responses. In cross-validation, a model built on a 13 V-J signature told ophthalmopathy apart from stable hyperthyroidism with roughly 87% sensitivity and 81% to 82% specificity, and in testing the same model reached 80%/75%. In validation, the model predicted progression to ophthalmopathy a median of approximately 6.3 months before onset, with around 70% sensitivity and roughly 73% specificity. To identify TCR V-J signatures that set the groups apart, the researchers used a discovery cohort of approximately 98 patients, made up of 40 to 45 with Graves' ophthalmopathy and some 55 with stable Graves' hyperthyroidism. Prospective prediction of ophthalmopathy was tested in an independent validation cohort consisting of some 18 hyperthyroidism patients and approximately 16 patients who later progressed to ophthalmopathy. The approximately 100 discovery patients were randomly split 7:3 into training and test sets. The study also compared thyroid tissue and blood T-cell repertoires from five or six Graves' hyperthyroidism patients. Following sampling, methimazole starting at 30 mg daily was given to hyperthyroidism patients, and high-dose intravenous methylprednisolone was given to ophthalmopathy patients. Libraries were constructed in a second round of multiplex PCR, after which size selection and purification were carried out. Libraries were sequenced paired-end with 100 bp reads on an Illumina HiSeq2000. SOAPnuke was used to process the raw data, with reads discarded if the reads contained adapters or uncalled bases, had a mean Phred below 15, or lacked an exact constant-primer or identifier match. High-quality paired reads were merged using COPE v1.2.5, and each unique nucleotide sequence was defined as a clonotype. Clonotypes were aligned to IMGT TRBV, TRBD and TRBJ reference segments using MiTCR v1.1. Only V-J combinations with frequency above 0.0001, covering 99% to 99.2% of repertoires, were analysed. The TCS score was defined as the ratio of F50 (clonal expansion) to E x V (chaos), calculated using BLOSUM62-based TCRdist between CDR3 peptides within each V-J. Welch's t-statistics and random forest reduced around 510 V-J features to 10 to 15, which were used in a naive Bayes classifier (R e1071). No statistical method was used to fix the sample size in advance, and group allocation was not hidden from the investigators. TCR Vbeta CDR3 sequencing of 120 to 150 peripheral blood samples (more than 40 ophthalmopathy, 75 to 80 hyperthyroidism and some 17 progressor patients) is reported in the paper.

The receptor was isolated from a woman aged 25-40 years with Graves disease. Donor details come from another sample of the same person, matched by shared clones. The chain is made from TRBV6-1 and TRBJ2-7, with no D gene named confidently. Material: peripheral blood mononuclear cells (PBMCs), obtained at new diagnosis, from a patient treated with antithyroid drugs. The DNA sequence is TGTGCCAGCAGGTCGTCGAGGACCAAGGTCTACGAGCAGTACTTC. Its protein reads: CASRSSRTKVYEQYF.